These 20 T cell receptor beta chains came from one sample sequenced in a study of shared clonotypes between healthy human individuals. This table comes from immunoSEQ multiplex PCR, and its TCRdb copy is limited to in-frame clones, with some not included. The data show about 1.5 million clones, 95% to 99% seen once. Sequenced sample: naive CD4+ T cells sorted from blood. The sample's subset: CD45RA+ positively selected. The receptors were sampled from a man aged 30 to 45 in good health.

Comment on this clone: The DNA is left out, because the CDR3 cannot be placed on it with certainty; the CDR3 is given as TCRdb lists it. The V gene is TRBV27, the J gene TRBJ2-7; TRBD1 reflects the table's D call only, with no check against the DNA. The CDR3 adds up to 17 amino acids, both ends counted. The germline V gene encodes CDR1 MNHEY and CDR2 SMNVEV (reference sequence). This CDR3 reads CASSLGMGQMRSYEQYF.

This rearrangement joins TRBV7-9 to TRBJ2-7, with 10 bases identical to TRBD1. V was pared by 5 bases and J by 1 base, with 5 bases of the junction left unmatched. Germline lookup yields CDR1 SEHNR and CDR2 FQNEAQ (reference sequence). This CDR3 contains 15 residues. The CDR3, as DNA: TGTGCCAGCAGCCCTGGACAGGGGGTTTCCTACGAGCAGTACTTC. Encoded protein: CASSPGQGVSYEQYF. Filled out from reference TRBV7-9 and TRBJ2-7, the complete variable domain reads DTGVSQNPRHKITKRGQNVTFRCDPISEHNRLYWYRQTLGQGPEFLTYFQNEAQLEKSRLLSDRFSAERPKGSFSTLEIQRTEQGDSAMYLCASSPGQGVSYEQYFGPGTRLTVT.

This clone appeared a single time. The genes are TRBV11-2 and TRBJ2-7, with 9 bases fitting TRBD2. Per germline, CDR1 SGHAT and CDR2 FQNNGV. V trimming: 5 bases; J trimming: 4 bases; junction bases outside the gene matches: 6. The CDR3 is made up of 14 amino acids. The CDR3 here is CASSRLAVTYEQYF. The CDR3 DNA sequence: TGTGCCAGCAGCCGACTAGCGGTAACGTACGAGCAGTACTTC. The complete variable domain, with remaining parts taken from reference TRBV11-2 and TRBJ2-7, reads EAGVAQSPRYKIIEKRQSVAFWCNPISGHATLYWYQQILGQGPKLLIQFQNNGVVDDSQLPKDRFSAERLKGVDSTLKIQPAKLEDSAVYLCASSRLAVTYEQYFGPGTRLTVT.

As concerns this clone: Other DNA sequences from this sample encode an identical CDR3 as well. This chain links TRBV5-1 with TRBJ2-3, with unresolved D. Trimming removed 3 bases from V and 0 bases from J, with 5 bases in between. The CDR3 runs 13 residues. Per the germline V gene, CDR1 is SGHRS and CDR2 is YFSETQ. DNA of the CDR3: TGCGCCAGCAGCTCGGCTAGCACAGATACGCAGTATTTT. It codes for CASSSASTDTQYF.

This chain links TRBV30 with TRBJ1-5; D unclear. The length of the CDR3 is 15 residues. V dropped 0 bases and J dropped 4 bases, with 13 bases sitting between them. CDR1 and CDR2 from the germline V gene are GTSNPN and SVGIG (reference sequence). CDR3 protein: CAWSVRGIRNQPQHF. CDR3 sequence (DNA): TGTGCCTGGAGTGTACGAGGGATACGAAATCAGCCCCAGCATTTT.

A remark on this clone: At the DNA level, this CDR3 is encoded by other sequences in the same sample as well. V gene TRBV20-1 combines with J gene TRBJ2-7; TRBD1 matches 8 bases. The V gene end was trimmed by 6 bases and the J gene end by 4 bases; junction bases not matched to a gene: 2. CDR3 length equals 11 residues. CDR1 DFQATT and CDR2 SNEGSKA come from the germline V gene (reference sequence). Written as DNA, the CDR3 is TGCAGTGCCAGACAGGGGTACGAGCAGTACTTC. This encodes CSARQGYEQYF.

The chain joins TRBV6-5 to TRBJ2-5, with 7 bases lining up with TRBD2. Trimming took 5 bases from V and 4 from J; bases not matched to a gene: 7. The CDR3 is made up of 14 amino acids. Germline V gene sequence: CDR1 MNHEY, CDR2 SVGAGI. CDR3 loop: CASSPGLGRETQYF. CDR3 nucleotide sequence: TGTGCCAGCAGTCCCGGACTAGGTCGAGAGACCCAGTACTTC.

This chain connects TRBV12-2 to TRBJ2-1; no DNA check was done on the table's D call, TRBD1. TRBV12-2 is listed as a pseudogene. The CDR3 runs to 17 residues. The CDR3 DNA follows: TGTGCAAGTCGCTTTCTGGGGAAACAGGCCCTCTACAATGAGCAGTTCTTC. As protein: CASRFLGKQALYNEQFF.

The J gene is TRBJ2-2, the V gene TRBV5-1, with TRBD1 matching over 10 bases. J gave up 7 bases and V 0 bases, and 6 bases lay outside the gene matches. This CDR3 is built from 16 residues. From germline, CDR1 is SGHRS and CDR2 YFSETQ. In DNA form, the CDR3 reads TGCGCCAGCAGCTTGGACGACAGGGGGCCCGACGGGGAGCTGTTTTTT. Translated: CASSLDDRGPDGELFF.

V and J are TRBV5-6 and TRBJ2-6, with 10 positions matching TRBD1. Germline V gives CDR1 SGHDT, CDR2 YYEEEE. Trimming removed 1 base from V and 2 bases from J; junction bases left unmatched: 9. CDR3 length equals 19 residues. The CDR3 sequence is CASSLRGTGVVTGANVLTF. Here the CDR3 DNA reads TGTGCCAGCAGCTTGCGTGGGACAGGGGTTGTTACTGGGGCCAACGTCCTGACTTTC. Using reference TRBV5-6 and TRBJ2-6 for the parts outside the CDR3, the full variable domain is DAGVTQSPTHLIKTRGQQVTLRCSPKSGHDTVSWYQQALGQGPQFIFQYYEEEERQRGNFPDRFSGHQFPNYSSELNVNALLLGDSALYLCASSLRGTGVVTGANVLTFGAGSRLTVL.

This rearrangement joins TRBV6-4 to TRBJ2-6; 8 bases line up with TRBD1. Per germline, CDR1 MRHNA and CDR2 SNTAGT. This CDR3 has 17 residues. V lost 6 bases, J lost 0 bases, and 7 bases stayed unmatched. This CDR3 is CASSPGTGISGANVLTF. Written as DNA, the CDR3 is TGTGCCAGCAGCCCCGGGACAGGCATCTCTGGGGCCAACGTCCTGACTTTC.

As to this clone: Other nucleotide sequences from this sample produce the same CDR3. The rearrangement joins TRBV7-9 to TRBJ2-1; no clear D gene. The germline V gene has CDR1 SEHNR and CDR2 FQNEAQ (reference sequence). V was shortened by 1 base and J by 0 bases, with 7 bases between the two germline ends. The CDR3 runs 15 residues. Here the CDR3 reads CASSLDLSSYNEQFF. The CDR3 nucleotides read TGTGCCAGCAGCTTAGACCTGAGCTCCTACAATGAGCAGTTCTTC.

V usage is TRBV9 and J usage is TRBJ2-2; 8 positions agree with TRBD1. With 5 bases clipped from V and 2 bases from J, the junction kept 5 bases outside the gene matches. The CDR3 loop spans 15 amino acids. Germline CDR1 reads SGDLS; CDR2 reads YYNGEE. CDR3 in amino acids: CASSRGQVNTGELFF. CDR3 coding DNA: TGTGCCAGCAGTCGGGGACAGGTTAACACCGGGGAGCTGTTTTTT.

J is TRBJ1-2 and V is TRBV27, with 10 bases fitting TRBD1. The V and J ends lost 0 bases and 7 bases, in that order; junction bases with no gene match: 5. The length of the CDR3 is 15 residues. CDR1 and CDR2 from the germline V gene are MNHEY and SMNVEV (reference sequence). DNA of the CDR3: TGTGCCAGCAGTTTATCGGGGTGGACAGGGGGTGGCTACACCTTC. Translating it yields CASSLSGWTGGGYTF.

This clone was found once. The V call is TRBV5-5, the J call TRBJ1-3; tentatively, D is TRBD1 (5 bases). Germline V CDR1 and CDR2: SGHKS, YYEKEE (reference sequence). V was pared by 0 bases and J by 0 bases, with 13 bases between. CDR3 length equals 17 residues. The CDR3: CASSLGGFLSSGNTIYF. The CDR3 nucleotides read TGTGCCAGCAGCTTGGGGGGGTTTCTGAGCTCTGGAAACACCATATATTTT.

The rearrangement joins TRBV29-1 to TRBJ2-2; TRBD1 might be the D (5 bases). Germline V CDR1 and CDR2: SQVTM, ANQGSEA. The CDR3 is 15 amino acids. Deletions cut 6 bases from V and 6 bases from J, with 20 bases between. The CDR3, as DNA: TGCAGCGTGGCCGACAGAATCCTTAGGCCCGGGGAGCTGTTTTTT. Translated, it gives CSVADRILRPGELFF.

V is TRBV25-1 and J is TRBJ2-7, with D possibly being TRBD1 (5 bases). From germline, CDR1 is MGHDK and CDR2 SYGVNS. The V gene lost 2 bases and the J gene lost 2 bases, with 10 bases spanning the gap. The CDR3 sequence is 14 residues long. The CDR3 nucleotides are TGTGCCAGCAGTGAAATCCGACAGCCCTACGAGCAGTACTTC. Amino acids: CASSEIRQPYEQYF.

The chain is built from TRBV6-5 and TRBJ1-3; possibly TRBD1 for D (5 bases). V was cut by 6 bases and J by 6 bases, with 6 bases left in between. CDR1 is MNHEY and CDR2 is SVGAGI in the germline V gene. The CDR3 covers 11 residues. In DNA form, the CDR3 reads TGTGCCAGCAGGGGGGTAAACACCATATATTTT. Residues: CASRGVNTIYF.

With regard to this clone: Other DNA sequences in this sample translate to the same CDR3. The CDR3 sequence is CASSLTGELFF. The CDR3, as DNA: TGTGCCAGCAGCTTGACCGGGGAGCTGTTTTTT. The J gene is TRBJ2-2, the V gene TRBV7-9; the D is unclear. V lost 3 bases and J 5 bases, leaving 1 base between the germline ends. CDR1 and CDR2 (germline): SEHNR, FQNEAQ (reference sequence). This CDR3 is built from 11 residues.

This clone has only one observation. V usage is TRBV2 and J usage is TRBJ2-7; TRBD1 aligns across 9 bases. V shed 11 bases and J 1 base; nucleotides not matched to a gene: 9. Germline CDR1 and CDR2: SNHLY and FYNNEI. The CDR3 spans 14 residues. DNA of the CDR3: TGTGCCGGATCACAGGGGGCCCCGTCCTACGAGCAGTACTTC. Its protein product is CAGSQGAPSYEQYF. The whole variable domain, filled in from reference TRBV2 and TRBJ2-7, reads EPEVTQTPSHQVTQMGQEVILRCVPISNHLYFYWYRQILGQKVEFLVSFYNNEISEKSEIFDDQFSVERPDGSNFTLKIRSTKLEDSAMYFCAGSQGAPSYEQYFGPGTRLTVT.